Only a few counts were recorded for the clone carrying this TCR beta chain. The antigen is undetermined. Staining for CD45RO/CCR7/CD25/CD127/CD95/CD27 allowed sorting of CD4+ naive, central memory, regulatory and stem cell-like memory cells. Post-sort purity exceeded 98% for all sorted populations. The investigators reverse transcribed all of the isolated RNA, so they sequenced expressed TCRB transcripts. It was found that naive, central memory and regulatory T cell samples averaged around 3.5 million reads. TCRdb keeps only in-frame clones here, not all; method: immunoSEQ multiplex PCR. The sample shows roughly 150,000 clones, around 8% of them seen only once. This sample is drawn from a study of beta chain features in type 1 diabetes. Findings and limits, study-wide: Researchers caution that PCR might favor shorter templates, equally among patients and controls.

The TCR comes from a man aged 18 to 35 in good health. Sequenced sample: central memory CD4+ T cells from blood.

This chain's CDR3 is CASSPLAGAGDTQYF. DNA of the CDR3: TGTGCCAGCAGCCCCCTGGCGGGAGCGGGGGATACGCAGTATTTT. The chain employs TRBV4-2 and TRBJ2-3, with TRBD2 matching 7 bases. The CDR3 runs 15 residues. J gave up 6 bases and V 4 bases, and 10 bases lay outside the gene matches. The germline V gene has CDR1 LGHNA and CDR2 YNFKEQ.